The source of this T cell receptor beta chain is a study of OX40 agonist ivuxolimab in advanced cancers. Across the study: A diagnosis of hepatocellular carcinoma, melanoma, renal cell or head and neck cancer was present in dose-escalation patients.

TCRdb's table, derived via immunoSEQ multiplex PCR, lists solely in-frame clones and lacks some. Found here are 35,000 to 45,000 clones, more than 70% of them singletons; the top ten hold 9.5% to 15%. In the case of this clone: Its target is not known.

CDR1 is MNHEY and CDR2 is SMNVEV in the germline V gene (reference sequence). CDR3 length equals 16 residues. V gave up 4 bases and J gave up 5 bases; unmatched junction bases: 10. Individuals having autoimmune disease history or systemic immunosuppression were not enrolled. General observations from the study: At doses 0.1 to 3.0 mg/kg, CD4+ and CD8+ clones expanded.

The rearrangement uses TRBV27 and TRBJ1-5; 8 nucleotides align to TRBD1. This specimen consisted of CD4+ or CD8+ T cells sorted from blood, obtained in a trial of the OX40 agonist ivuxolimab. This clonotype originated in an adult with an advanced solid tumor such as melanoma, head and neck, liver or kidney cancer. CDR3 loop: CASSSAMDRADQPQHF. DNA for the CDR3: TGTGCCAGCAGTTCAGCAATGGACAGGGCGGATCAGCCCCAGCATTTT.